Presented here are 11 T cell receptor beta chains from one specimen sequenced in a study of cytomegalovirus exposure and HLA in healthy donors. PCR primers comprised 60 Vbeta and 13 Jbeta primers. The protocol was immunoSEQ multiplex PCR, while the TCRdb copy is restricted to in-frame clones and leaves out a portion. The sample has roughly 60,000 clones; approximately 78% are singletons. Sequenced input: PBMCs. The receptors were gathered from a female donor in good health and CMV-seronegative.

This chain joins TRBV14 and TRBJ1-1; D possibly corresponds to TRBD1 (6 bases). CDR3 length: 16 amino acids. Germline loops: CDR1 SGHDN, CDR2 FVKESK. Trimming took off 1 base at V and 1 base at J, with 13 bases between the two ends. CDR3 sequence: CASSQGVDRTNTEAFF. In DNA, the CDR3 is TGTGCCAGCAGCCAAGGTGTAGACAGGACGAACACTGAAGCTTTCTTT.

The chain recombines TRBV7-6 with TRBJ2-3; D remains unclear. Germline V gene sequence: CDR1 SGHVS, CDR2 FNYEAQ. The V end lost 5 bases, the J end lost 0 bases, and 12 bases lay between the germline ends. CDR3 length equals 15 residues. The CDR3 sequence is CASSILVGSTDTQYF. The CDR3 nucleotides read TGTGCCAGCAGCATACTCGTGGGCAGCACAGATACGCAGTATTTT.

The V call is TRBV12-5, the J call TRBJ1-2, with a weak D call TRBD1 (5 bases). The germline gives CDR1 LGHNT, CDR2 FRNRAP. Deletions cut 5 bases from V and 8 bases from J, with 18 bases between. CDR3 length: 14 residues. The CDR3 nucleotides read TGTGCTAGTGGTCCGGGACTTAAGGGCACCGGCTACACCTTC. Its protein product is CASGPGLKGTGYTF.

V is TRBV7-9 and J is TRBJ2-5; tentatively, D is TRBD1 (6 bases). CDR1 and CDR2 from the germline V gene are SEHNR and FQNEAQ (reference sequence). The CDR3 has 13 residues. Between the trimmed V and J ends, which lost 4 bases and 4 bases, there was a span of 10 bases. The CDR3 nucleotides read TGTGCCAGCAGCTACAGGGTACGAGAGACCCAGTACTTC. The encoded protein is CASSYRVRETQYF.

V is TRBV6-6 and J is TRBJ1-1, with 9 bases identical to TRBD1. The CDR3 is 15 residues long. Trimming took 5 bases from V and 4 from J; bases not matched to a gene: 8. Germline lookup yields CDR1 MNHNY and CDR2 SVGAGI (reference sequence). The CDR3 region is CASSPGTGQFTEAFF. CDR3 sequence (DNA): TGTGCCAGCAGTCCTGGGACAGGGCAATTCACTGAAGCTTTCTTT.

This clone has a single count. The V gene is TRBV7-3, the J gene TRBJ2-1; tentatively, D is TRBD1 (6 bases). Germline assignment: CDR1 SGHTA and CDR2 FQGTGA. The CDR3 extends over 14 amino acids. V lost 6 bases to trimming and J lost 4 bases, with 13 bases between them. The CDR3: CASSPGALYNEQFF. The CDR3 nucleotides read TGTGCCAGCAGTCCAGGGGCCCTGTACAATGAGCAGTTCTTC.

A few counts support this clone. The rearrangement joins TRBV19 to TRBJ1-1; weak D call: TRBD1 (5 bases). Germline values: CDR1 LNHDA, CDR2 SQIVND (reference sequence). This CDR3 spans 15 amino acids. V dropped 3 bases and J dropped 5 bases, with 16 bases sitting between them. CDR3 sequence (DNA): TGTGCCAGTAGTATTTACGGCAGGGCCGAAACTGAAGCTTTCTTT. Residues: CASSIYGRAETEAFF.

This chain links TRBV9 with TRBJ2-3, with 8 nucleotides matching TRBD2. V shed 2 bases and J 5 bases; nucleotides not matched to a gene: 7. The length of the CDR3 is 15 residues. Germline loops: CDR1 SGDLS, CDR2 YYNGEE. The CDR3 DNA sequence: TGTGCCAGCAGCGTGTCCGGACGGGGGGGAGATACGCAGTATTTT. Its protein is CASSVSGRGGDTQYF.

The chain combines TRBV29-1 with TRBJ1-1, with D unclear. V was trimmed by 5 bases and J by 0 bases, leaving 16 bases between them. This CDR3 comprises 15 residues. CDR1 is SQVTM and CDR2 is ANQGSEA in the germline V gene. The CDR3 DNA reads TGCAGCGTTCTCGCTCTAGGAGGTGTGAACACTGAAGCTTTCTTT. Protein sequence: CSVLALGGVNTEAFF.

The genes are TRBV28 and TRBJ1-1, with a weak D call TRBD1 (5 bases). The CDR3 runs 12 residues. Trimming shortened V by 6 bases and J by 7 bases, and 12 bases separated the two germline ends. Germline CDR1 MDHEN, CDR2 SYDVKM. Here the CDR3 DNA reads TGTGCCAGCAGCCATGGCGGGGGTGAAGCTTTCTTT. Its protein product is CASSHGGGEAFF.

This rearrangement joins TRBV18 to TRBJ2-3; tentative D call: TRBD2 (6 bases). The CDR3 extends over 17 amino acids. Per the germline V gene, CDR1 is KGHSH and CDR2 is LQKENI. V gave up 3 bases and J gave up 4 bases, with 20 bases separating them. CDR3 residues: CASSPNPGTARPDTQYF. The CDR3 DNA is TGTGCCAGCTCACCTAACCCCGGGACTGCCCGCCCAGATACGCAGTATTTT.